One T cell receptor beta chain is described in this entry. This clone was seen a single time. Its antigen remains undetermined. No base-level quality is on record; no much larger clone is a single base apart. To be eligible, patients had to be adults with ileal or ileocolonic Crohn's disease and an indication for ileocolonic resection. Before DNA extraction, whole ileal mucosal biopsies were kept frozen at -80 degrees C. Genomic DNA was isolated from frozen whole biopsies using a TRizol-based method, and the DNA was quantified with a NanoDrop 2000 spectrophotometer. The data derive from a study of T cell repertoires in ileal Crohn's disease (dated by TCRdb to about 2019). With regard to the full study: The median duration of disease was approximately 8.3 years, and at the time of surgery 35% to 45% of patients were active smokers. A prospective multicentre cohort supplied the 57 Crohn's disease patients whose TCR repertoires were analysed. A total of 170 or so mucosal samples from some 57 patients were sequenced, collected from several sites on the surgical specimen and at postoperative endoscopy. Running in parallel with the study was a multicentre cohort set up to find predictors of early endoscopic recurrence following ileocolonic resection. Roughly half of the patients were given postoperative therapy, with 15 to 20 on anti-TNF agents and 11 on thiopurines. Endoscopic postoperative recurrence was defined as a Rutgeerts score above i0. Every patient underwent surgery because of a complication, which was stricturing disease in roughly 60% and penetrating disease in around 39%.

What the work shows at the level of the full study, not this receptor alone: A significantly higher proportion of clonal expansions was observed in active smokers at surgery than in non-smokers (25.9% vs 17.9%, p=0.02). Mucosal CD4 and CD8 T cells were sorted and sequenced only in a subgroup of patients, whose size was not stated. Endoscopic recurrence was found to be associated with higher high-frequency clone percentages at surgery, and recurrence was observed in all patients with clonality above 26.8% (18/57). Compared with CD4 T cells, sorted CD8 T cells contained more high-frequency clones, which suggests that the mucosal expansions were mostly CD8.

CDR1 and CDR2 were assigned from the germline V gene as SGDLS and YYNGEE. Inclusive of the bounding cysteine and phenylalanine, the CDR3 is 19 residues long. Only the CDR3 DNA stays, 57 bases, in frame from base 1. V is pruned by 4 bases and J by 2 bases, leaving 14 bases of the junction without a gene match. For commercial TCRB immunosequencing, around 0.5 micrograms of biopsy DNA were submitted for each sample. A two-step, amplification bias-controlled multiplex PCR was used by Adaptive Biotechnology to amplify CDR3 regions from genomic DNA. In the first PCR, primers covered every V and J gene segment, and in the second PCR, barcodes and Illumina adapters were added. An Illumina instrument was used to sequence the CDR3 libraries. The paper's processing steps were these. The analysis drew on both the pipelines supplied by the vendor and custom analysis of the raw data in R/Bioconductor running R version 3.3.0. Clonality, ranging from 0 to 1, was calculated as the inverse of the normalised Shannon entropy of all productive clones. High-frequency clones were defined as the repertoire share of the top 100 clones, retaining only clones passing a 95% confidence test. Repertoire diversity was measured with the Simpson index, and overlap between samples was measured with the Morisita-Horn index. TCRdb's version of the immuneACCESS table is confined to in-frame rearrangements and falls short of the full clone set. An unresolved V gene accounts for under half of the shortfall where checked; the remainder is of unknown origin. That table is the source of V, J and clone size, and D and trimming were worked out from the DNA. The sample includes approximately 29,000 clones, with approximately 78% observed a single time. Roughly 5.4% of the sample lies in the top ten.

The specimen was ileal tissue. The rearrangement combines TRBV9 with TRBJ2-5; the central 13 bases match TRBD2. This receptor was taken from an adult with Crohn's disease. The base sequence is TGTGCCAGCAGCCCAGGGACTAGCGGGAACCTACTAAAACAAGAGACCCAGTACTTC. This gives the protein CASSPGTSGNLLKQETQYF.